The rows below give T cell receptor beta chains drawn from one sample of a study of cytomegalovirus exposure and HLA in healthy donors. TCRdb's table, derived via immunoSEQ multiplex PCR, lists solely in-frame clones and lacks some. The sample gives 60,000 to 70,000 clones, almost 70% of which show up once; 15% to 20% is in the top ten. The sequenced sample consisted of PBMCs. These receptors came from a man in his forties in good health and CMV-seropositive. Each CDR3 is given with its conserved first and last residue. The order of the fields is V gene, J gene, CDR3 length, D gene, clone size, CDR3 protein, CDR3 DNA. A D gene is named only where the DNA matches it firmly. Rows may omit the clone size; those that give it use once, few, many or a size class.

TRBV20-1,TRBJ2-7,11,-,once,CSASLNYEQYF,TGCAGTGCTAGCCTAAACTACGAGCAGTACTTC
TRBV13,TRBJ2-7,15,-,-,CASSFLSDTLYEQYF,TGTGCCAGCAGCTTTCTCTCCGACACATTATACGAGCAGTACTTC
TRBV9,TRBJ2-3,15,-,-,CASSVEGDRTDTQYF,TGTGCCAGCAGCGTAGAGGGAGACCGCACGGATACGCAGTATTTT
TRBV5-1,TRBJ2-1,17,-,-,CASSLAEGGPSYNEQFF,TGCGCCAGCAGCTTGGCCGAGGGCGGGCCCTCCTACAATGAGCAGTTCTTC
TRBV5-1,TRBJ2-5,13,-,few,CASSLPPLETQYF,TGCGCCAGCAGCTTGCCCCCTTTGGAGACCCAGTACTTC
TRBV2,TRBJ2-3,16,-,-,CASSEARGLAGDTQYF,TGTGCCAGCAGTGAAGCGAGGGGGCTAGCGGGTGATACGCAGTATTTT
TRBV4-3,TRBJ2-1,13,TRBD1,-,CASSPRQGGEQFF,TGCGCCAGCAGCCCTAGACAGGGGGGAGAGCAGTTCTTC
TRBV15,TRBJ1-5,15,-,once,CATSTHPGENQPQHF,TGTGCCACCAGCACCCATCCAGGGGAAAATCAGCCCCAGCATTTT
TRBV4-1,TRBJ2-3,16,TRBD2,once,CASSQEGLAGPDTQYF,TGCGCCAGCAGCCAAGAGGGACTAGCGGGACCAGATACGCAGTATTTT
TRBV6-1,TRBJ2-7,14,TRBD1,few,CASIGGTGAYEQYF,TGTGCCAGCATAGGGGGGACAGGTGCTTACGAGCAGTACTTC
TRBV19,TRBJ2-7,14,-,-,CASSGPGESSEQYF,TGTGCCAGTAGCGGCCCGGGAGAGTCTTCCGAGCAGTACTTC
TRBV7-6,TRBJ1-4,14,-,few,CASSLGQMNEKLFF,TGTGCCAGCAGCTTAGGGCAGATGAATGAAAAACTGTTTTTT
TRBV15,TRBJ2-7,14,-,-,CATSSYSPPYEQYF,TGTGCCACCAGCAGTTACAGTCCTCCCTACGAGCAGTACTTC
TRBV18,TRBJ2-3,20,TRBD2,many,CASSPPMAGALSRVTDTQYF,TGTGCCAGCTCACCACCGATGGCGGGAGCCCTCTCTCGGGTCACAGATACGCAGTATTTT
TRBV14,TRBJ2-1,17,-,-,CASSQEWQWSSYNEQFF,TGTGCCAGCAGCCAAGAATGGCAGTGGAGCTCCTACAATGAGCAGTTCTTC
TRBV5-1,TRBJ1-2,13,-,-,CASSLDGDYGYTF,TGCGCCAGCAGCTTGGACGGAGACTATGGCTACACCTTC
TRBV7-2,TRBJ2-5,14,TRBD2,-,CASSLAGLAGPWYF,TGTGCCAGCAGCTTAGCGGGACTAGCGGGGCCCTGGTACTTC
TRBV4-2,TRBJ2-7,15,-,-,CASSRPGSVPYEQYF,TGTGCCAGCAGCCGCCCCGGCAGCGTACCCTACGAGCAGTACTTC
TRBV5-1,TRBJ1-1,15,-,-,CASRPGGIDGSGAFF,TGCGCCAGCAGACCCGGGGGAATCGACGGGTCGGGGGCTTTCTTT
TRBV5-8,TRBJ2-6,17,TRBD1,-,CASSWGQGLSGANVLTF,TGTGCCAGCAGCTGGGGACAGGGGTTGTCTGGGGCCAACGTCCTGACTTTC
TRBV27,TRBJ2-7,15,TRBD1,-,CASSFNRGTSYEQYF,TGTGCCAGCAGCTTCAACAGGGGAACCTCCTACGAGCAGTACTTC
TRBV7-6,TRBJ2-7,14,TRBD1,few,CASSLEGTGEVQYF,TGTGCCAGCAGCTTAGAGGGGACAGGGGAAGTGCAGTACTTC
TRBV4-1,TRBJ1-3,18,TRBD1,-,CTSSPPRDSFFSGNTIYF,TGCACCAGCAGCCCACCCCGGGACAGTTTTTTCTCTGGAAACACCATATATTTT
TRBV5-6,TRBJ2-2,15,TRBD2,few,CASSPAGGNTGELFF,TGTGCCAGCAGCCCGGCGGGGGGGAACACCGGGGAGCTGTTTTTT
TRBV2,TRBJ1-5,14,-,-,CASSPQGEEWPQHF,TGTGCCAGCAGCCCACAGGGTGAAGAGTGGCCCCAGCATTTT
TRBV30,TRBJ2-7,14,TRBD1,few,CAWSRGTATYEQYF,TGTGCCTGGAGTAGAGGGACAGCCACCTACGAGCAGTACTTC
TRBV7-8,TRBJ2-7,14,-,-,CASNPAGSSYEQYF,TGTGCCAGCAACCCTGCCGGGTCCTCCTACGAGCAGTACTTC
TRBV4-1,TRBJ2-7,16,-,few,CASSPAPGGISYEQYF,TGCGCCAGCAGCCCAGCCCCCGGAGGCATCTCCTACGAGCAGTACTTC
TRBV25-1,TRBJ1-2,12,-,-,CASSVPYYGYTF,TGTGCCAGCAGTGTCCCCTACTATGGCTACACCTTC
TRBV18,TRBJ1-1,13,-,few,CASSPGRLTEAFF,TGTGCCAGCTCACCGGGTCGACTTACTGAAGCTTTCTTT
TRBV19,TRBJ2-1,15,TRBD2,-,CASSETSGGYNEQFF,TGTGCCAGTAGTGAGACTAGCGGGGGGTACAATGAGCAGTTCTTC
TRBV27,TRBJ2-7,16,TRBD1,-,CASSRLGQGGSYEQYF,TGTGCCAGCAGCCGACTCGGACAGGGAGGCAGCTACGAGCAGTACTTC
TRBV19,TRBJ2-7,15,TRBD1,-,CASSPWTTGMYEQYF,TGTGCCAGTAGTCCTTGGACGACAGGGATGTACGAGCAGTACTTC
TRBV4-2,TRBJ2-3,18,TRBD2,-,CASSQGLIRTGNADTQYF,TGTGCCAGCAGCCAGGGACTAATAAGAACGGGGAATGCAGATACGCAGTATTTT
TRBV19,TRBJ1-2,13,TRBD1,once,CASSISQGYGYTF,TGTGCCAGTAGTATATCACAGGGGTATGGCTACACCTTC
TRBV21-1,TRBJ1-2,15,-,-,CASSLSPQGNYGYTF,TGTGCCAGCAGCTTATCCCCGCAGGGGAACTATGGCTACACCTTC